The present T cell receptor (beta chain) was sequenced within a study of shared clonotypes between healthy human individuals. Generated by immunoSEQ multiplex PCR, the TCRdb table keeps only in-frame clones and is missing some. The sample lists under 2.5 million clones, roughly 90% occurring once. The V end lost 7 bases, the J end lost 4 bases, and 11 bases lay between the germline ends. CDR1 and CDR2 (germline): LNHDA, SQIVND (reference sequence). The CDR3 length is 13 residues. The sample comprised naive CD4+ T cells from PBMCs. Subset indicated: CD45RA+ positively selected. This sequence was found in a man aged 18-30 years in good health. Some clones in this sample may be carry-over from other donors' samples. V usage is TRBV19 and J usage is TRBJ1-5; D is ambiguous. This CDR3 reads CASKGSVNQPQHF. CDR3 bases: TGTGCCAGTAAAGGGTCCGTGAATCAGCCCCAGCATTTT. The variable domain in full, with the rest retrieved from reference TRBV19 and TRBJ1-5, is DGGITQSPKYLFRKEGQNVTLSCEQNLNHDAMYWYRQDPGQGLRLIYYSQIVNDFQKGDIAEGYSVSREKKESFPLTVTSAQKNPTAFYLCASKGSVNQPQHFGDGTRLSIL.